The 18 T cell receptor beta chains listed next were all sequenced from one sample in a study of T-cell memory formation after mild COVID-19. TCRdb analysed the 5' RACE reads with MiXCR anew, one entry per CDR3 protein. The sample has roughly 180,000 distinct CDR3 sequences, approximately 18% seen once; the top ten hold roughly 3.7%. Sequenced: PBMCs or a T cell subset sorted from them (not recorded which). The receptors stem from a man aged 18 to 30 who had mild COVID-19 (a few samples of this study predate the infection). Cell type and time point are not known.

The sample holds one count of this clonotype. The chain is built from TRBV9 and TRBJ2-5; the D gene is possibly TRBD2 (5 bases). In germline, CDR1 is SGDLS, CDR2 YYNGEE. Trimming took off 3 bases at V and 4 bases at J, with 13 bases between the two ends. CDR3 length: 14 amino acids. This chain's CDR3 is CASSADQRPETQYF. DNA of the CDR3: TGTGCCAGCAGCGCTGACCAGCGGCCAGAGACCCAGTACTTC.

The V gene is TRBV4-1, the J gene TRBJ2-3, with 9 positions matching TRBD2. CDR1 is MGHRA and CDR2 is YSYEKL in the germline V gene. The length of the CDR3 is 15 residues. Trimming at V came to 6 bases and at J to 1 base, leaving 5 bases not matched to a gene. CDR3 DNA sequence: TGCGCCAGCAGACGAATAGCGGGGGGCACAGATACGCAGTATTTT. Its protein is CASRRIAGGTDTQYF.

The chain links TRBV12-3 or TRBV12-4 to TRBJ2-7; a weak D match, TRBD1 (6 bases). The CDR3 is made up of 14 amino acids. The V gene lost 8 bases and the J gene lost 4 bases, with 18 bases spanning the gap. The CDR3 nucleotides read TGTGCCAGCTCCCCCGGGACACACAATTACGAGCAGTACTTC. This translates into CASSPGTHNYEQYF.

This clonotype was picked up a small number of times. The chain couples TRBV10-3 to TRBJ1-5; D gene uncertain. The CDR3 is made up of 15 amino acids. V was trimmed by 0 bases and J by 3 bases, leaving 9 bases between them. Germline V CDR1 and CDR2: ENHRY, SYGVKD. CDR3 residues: CAISESGANNQPQHF. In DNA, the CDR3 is TGTGCCATCAGTGAGTCAGGAGCTAACAATCAGCCCCAGCATTTT.

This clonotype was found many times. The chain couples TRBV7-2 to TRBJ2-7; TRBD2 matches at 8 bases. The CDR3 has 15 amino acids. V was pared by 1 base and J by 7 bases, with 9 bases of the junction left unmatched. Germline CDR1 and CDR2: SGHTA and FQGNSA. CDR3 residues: CASSLGGGTSGEQYF. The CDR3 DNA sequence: TGTGCCAGCAGCTTAGGCGGGGGGACTTCGGGGGAGCAGTACTTC.

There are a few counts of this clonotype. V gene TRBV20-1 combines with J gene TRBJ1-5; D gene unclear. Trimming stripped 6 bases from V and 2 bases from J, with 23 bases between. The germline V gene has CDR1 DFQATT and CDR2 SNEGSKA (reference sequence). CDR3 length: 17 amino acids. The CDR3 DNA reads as TGCAGTGCCGCCCCTCACAGTTCTTCGGTGGGCAATCAGCCCCAGCATTTT. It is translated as CSAAPHSSSVGNQPQHF.

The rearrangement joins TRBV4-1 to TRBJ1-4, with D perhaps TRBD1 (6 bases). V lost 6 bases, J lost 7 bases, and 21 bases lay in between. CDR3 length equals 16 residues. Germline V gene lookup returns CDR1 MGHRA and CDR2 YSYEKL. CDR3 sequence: CASRQTRGRQPEKLFF. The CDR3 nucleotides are TGCGCCAGCAGGCAAACGAGGGGGAGACAGCCTGAAAAACTGTTTTTT.

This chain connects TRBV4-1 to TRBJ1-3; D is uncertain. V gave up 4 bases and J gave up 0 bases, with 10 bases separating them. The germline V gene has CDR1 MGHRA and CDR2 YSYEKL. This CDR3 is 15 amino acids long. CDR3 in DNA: TGCGCCAGCAGCCCCTATACGTACTCTGGAAACACCATATATTTT. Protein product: CASSPYTYSGNTIYF.

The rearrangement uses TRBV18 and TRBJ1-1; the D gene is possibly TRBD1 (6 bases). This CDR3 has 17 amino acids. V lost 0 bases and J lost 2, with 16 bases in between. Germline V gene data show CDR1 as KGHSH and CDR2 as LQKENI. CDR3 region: CASSPPSSDRPNTEAFF. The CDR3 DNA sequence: TGTGCCAGCTCACCACCGAGTTCGGACAGACCTAACACTGAAGCTTTCTTT.

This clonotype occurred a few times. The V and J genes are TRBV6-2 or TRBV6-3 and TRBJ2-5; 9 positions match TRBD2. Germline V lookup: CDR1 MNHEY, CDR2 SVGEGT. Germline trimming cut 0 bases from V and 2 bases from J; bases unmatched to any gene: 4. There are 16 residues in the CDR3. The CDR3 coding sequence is TGTGCCAGCAGTTACTCAGCGGGGGGCACTCAAGAGACCCAGTACTTC. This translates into CASSYSAGGTQETQYF.

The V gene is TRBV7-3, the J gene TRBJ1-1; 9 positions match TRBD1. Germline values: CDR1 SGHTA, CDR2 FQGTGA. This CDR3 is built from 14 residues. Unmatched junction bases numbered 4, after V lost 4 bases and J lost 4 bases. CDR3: CASSSDRGGTEAFF. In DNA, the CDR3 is TGTGCCAGCAGCTCGGACAGGGGCGGCACTGAAGCTTTCTTT.

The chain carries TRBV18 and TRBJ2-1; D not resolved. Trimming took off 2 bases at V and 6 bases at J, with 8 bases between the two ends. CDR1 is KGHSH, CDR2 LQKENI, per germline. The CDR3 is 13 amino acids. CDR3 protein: CASSPGNGNEQFF. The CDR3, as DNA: TGTGCCAGCTCACCAGGGAATGGCAATGAGCAGTTCTTC.

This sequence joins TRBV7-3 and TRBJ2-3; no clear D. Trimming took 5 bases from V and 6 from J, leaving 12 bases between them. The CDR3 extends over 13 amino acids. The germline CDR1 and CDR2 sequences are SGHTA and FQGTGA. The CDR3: CASSPNLDDTQYF. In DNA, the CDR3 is TGTGCCAGCAGCCCTAATCTTGATGATACGCAGTATTTT.

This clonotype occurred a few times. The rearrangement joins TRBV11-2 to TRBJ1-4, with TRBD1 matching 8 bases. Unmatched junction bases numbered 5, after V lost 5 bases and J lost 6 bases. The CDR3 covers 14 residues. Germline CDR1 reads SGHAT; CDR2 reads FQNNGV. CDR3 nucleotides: TGTGCCAGCAGCCTCAGGGGGCGCGATGAAAAACTGTTTTTT. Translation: CASSLRGRDEKLFF.

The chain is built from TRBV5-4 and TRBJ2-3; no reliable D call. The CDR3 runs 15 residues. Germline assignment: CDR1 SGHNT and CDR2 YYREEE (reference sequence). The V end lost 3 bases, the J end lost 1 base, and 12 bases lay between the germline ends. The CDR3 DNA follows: TGTGCCAGCAGCTCAGCTCTAGGCCGCACAGATACGCAGTATTTT. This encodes CASSSALGRTDTQYF.

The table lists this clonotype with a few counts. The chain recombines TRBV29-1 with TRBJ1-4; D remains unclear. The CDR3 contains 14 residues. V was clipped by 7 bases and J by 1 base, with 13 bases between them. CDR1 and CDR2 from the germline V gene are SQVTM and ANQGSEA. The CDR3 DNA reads TGCAGCGCTTGGAAGGGCGGAACTAATGAAAAACTGTTTTTT. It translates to CSAWKGGTNEKLFF.

Here the CDR3 reads CAHSGLTYQPQHF. CDR3 bases: TGTGCCCACTCTGGGTTGACGTATCAGCCCCAGCATTTT. The chain has TRBV28 and TRBJ1-5; no reliable D call. V was pared by 11 bases and J by 5 bases, with 16 bases between. This CDR3 has 13 amino acids. CDR1 and CDR2 from the germline V gene are MDHEN and SYDVKM.

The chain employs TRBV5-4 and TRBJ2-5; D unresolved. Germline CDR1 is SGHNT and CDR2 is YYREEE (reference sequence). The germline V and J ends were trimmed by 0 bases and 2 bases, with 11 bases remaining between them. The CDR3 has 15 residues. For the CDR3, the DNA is TGTGCCAGCAGCTTGGGTCGGCAAGGGCAAGAGACCCAGTACTTC. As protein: CASSLGRQGQETQYF.